This note documents a single T cell receptor (beta chain) sequence. This specimen belongs to a study of T cell changes during pregnancy in multiple sclerosis. This CDR3 comprises 14 residues. Trimming shortened V by 1 base and J by 4 bases, and 7 bases separated the two germline ends. Germline V lookup: CDR1 SEHNR, CDR2 FQNEAQ (reference sequence). Here immunoSEQ multiplex PCR was the method, and the copy in TCRdb shows in-frame clones only, minus some. The sample records about 73,000 clones, approximately 92% being singletons. The chain is built from TRBV7-9 and TRBJ2-2; D may be TRBD2 (6 bases). The TCR originated in a female donor in good health, enrolled as a control in a pregnancy study. Sequenced material: peripheral blood, taken in the second trimester of pregnancy. The CDR3 loop reads CASSLEEGTGELFF. The CDR3 DNA follows: TGTGCCAGCAGCTTAGAGGAGGGCACCGGGGAGCTGTTTTTT.